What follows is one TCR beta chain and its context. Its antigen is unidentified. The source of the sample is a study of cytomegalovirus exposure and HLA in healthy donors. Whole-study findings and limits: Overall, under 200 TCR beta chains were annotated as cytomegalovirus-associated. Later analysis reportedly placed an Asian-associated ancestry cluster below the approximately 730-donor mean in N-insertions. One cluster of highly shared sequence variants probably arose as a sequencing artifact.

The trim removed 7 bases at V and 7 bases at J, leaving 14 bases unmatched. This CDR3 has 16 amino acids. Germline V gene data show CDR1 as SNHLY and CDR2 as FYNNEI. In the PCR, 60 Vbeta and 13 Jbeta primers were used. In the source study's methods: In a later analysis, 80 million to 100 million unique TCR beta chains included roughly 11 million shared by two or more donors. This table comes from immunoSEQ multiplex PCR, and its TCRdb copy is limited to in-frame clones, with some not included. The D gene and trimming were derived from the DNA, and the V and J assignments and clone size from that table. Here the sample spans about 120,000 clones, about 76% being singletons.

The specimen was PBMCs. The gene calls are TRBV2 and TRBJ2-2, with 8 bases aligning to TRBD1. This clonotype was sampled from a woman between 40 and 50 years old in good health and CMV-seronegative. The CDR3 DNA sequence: TGTGCCAGCAACTCATACGGACAGGGTTCGGTCGGGGAGCTGTTTTTT. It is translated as CASNSYGQGSVGELFF.